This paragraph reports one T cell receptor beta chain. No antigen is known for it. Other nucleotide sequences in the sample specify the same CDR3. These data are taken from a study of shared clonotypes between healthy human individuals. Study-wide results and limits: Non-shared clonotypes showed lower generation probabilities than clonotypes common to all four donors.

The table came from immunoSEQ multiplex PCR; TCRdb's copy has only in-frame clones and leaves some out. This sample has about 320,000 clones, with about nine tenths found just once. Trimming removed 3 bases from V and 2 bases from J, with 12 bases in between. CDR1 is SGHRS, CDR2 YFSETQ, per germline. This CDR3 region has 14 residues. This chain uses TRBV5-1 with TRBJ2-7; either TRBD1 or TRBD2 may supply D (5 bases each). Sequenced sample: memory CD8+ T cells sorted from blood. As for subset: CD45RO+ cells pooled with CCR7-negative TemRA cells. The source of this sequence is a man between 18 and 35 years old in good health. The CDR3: CASSYGTGTYEQYF. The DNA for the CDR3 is TGCGCCAGCAGCTACGGGACGGGAACCTACGAGCAGTACTTC.